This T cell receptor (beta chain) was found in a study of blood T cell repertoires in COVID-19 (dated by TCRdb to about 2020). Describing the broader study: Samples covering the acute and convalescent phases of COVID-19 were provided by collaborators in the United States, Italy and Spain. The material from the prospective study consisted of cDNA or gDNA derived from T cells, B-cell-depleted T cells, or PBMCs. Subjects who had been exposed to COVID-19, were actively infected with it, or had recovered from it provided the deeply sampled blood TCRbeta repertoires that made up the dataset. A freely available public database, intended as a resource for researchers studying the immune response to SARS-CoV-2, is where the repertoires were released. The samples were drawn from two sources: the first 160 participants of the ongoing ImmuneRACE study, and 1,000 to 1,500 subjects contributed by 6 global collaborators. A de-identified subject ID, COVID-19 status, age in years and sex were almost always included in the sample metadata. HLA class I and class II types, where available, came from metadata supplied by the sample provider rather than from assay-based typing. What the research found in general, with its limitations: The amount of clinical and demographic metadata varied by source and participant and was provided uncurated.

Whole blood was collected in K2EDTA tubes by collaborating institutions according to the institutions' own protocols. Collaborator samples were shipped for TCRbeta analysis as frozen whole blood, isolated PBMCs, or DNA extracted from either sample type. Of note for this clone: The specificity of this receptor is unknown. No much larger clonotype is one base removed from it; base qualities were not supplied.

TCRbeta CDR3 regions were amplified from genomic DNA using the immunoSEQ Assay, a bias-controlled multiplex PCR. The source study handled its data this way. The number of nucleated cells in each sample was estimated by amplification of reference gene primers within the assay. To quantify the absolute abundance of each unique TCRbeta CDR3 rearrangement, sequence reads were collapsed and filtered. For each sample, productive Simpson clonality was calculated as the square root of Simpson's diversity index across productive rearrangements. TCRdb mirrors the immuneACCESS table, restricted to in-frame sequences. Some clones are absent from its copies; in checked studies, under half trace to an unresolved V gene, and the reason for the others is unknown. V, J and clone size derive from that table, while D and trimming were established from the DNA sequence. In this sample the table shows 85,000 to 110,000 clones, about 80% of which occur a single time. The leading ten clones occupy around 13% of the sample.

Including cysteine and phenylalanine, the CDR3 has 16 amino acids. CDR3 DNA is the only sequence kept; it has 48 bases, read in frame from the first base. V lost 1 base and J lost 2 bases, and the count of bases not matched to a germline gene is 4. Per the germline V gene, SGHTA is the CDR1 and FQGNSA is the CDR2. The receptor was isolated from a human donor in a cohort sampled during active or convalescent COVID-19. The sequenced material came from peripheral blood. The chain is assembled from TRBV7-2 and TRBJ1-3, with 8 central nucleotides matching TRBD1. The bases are TGTGCCAGCAGCTTAGTATGGACAGGGACTGGAAACACCATATATTTT. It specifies CASSLVWTGTGNTIYF.